The 23 T cell receptor beta chains below were found in one sample sequenced in a study of siplizumab effects on memory and regulatory T cells. Profiled with immunoSEQ multiplex PCR; TCRdb holds only in-frame clones, not every one. The table shows about 69,000 clones, with around nine tenths occurring only once. Source material: Tregs sorted from blood. The receptors stem from a human donor in good health.

The J gene is TRBJ2-7, the V gene TRBV6-1; 9 bases line up with TRBD1. V was pared by 7 bases and J by 4 bases, with 8 bases of the junction left unmatched. This CDR3 is 14 amino acids long. Germline assignment: CDR1 MNHNS and CDR2 SASEGT. The CDR3 sequence is CASISTGGRYEQYF. CDR3 nucleotides: TGTGCCAGCATTTCGACAGGGGGGAGATACGAGCAGTACTTC.

This chain links TRBV10-2 with TRBJ2-7; maybe TRBD1 (5 bases). Germline CDR1 WSHSY, CDR2 SAAADI. The length of the CDR3 is 13 residues. Trimming stripped 2 bases from V and 3 bases from J, with 8 bases between. CDR3 protein: CASSEVQGYEQYF. CDR3 coding DNA: TGCGCCAGCAGTGAGGTGCAGGGCTACGAGCAGTACTTC.

This rearrangement joins TRBV29-1 to TRBJ2-7; TRBD2 matches 11 bases. The CDR3 has 13 amino acids. Per germline, CDR1 SQVTM and CDR2 ANQGSEA. After removal of 4 bases from V and 3 bases from J, the junction contained 2 bases not matched to a gene. CDR3 nucleotide sequence: TGCAGCGTTGGACTAGCGGGGTTCTACGAGCAGTACTTC. As protein: CSVGLAGFYEQYF.

The V and J genes are TRBV18 and TRBJ1-1; D is ambiguous. The CDR3 runs to 14 residues. V was trimmed by 0 bases and J by 8 bases, leaving 13 bases between them. Germline lookup yields CDR1 KGHSH and CDR2 LQKENI. In DNA, the CDR3 is TGTGCCAGCTCACCACCCAACAGAGGACTAGAAGCTTTCTTT. Translated: CASSPPNRGLEAFF.

The chain employs TRBV5-1 and TRBJ2-1, with TRBD2 matching over 8 bases. The length of the CDR3 is 17 residues. Germline V gene lookup returns CDR1 SGHRS and CDR2 YFSETQ. V was clipped by 9 bases and J by 6 bases; unmatched bases: 20. This CDR3 is CATHPSRASGPGNEQFF. The CDR3 nucleotides are TGCGCCACCCACCCGAGCAGAGCTAGCGGGCCGGGCAATGAGCAGTTCTTC. The full variable domain, its missing parts supplied by reference TRBV5-1 and TRBJ2-1, is KAGVTQTPRYLIKTRGQQVTLSCSPISGHRSVSWYQQTPGQGLQFLFEYFSETQRNKGNFPGRFSGRQFSNSRSEMNVSTLELGDSALYLCATHPSRASGPGNEQFFGPGTRLTVL.

Concerning this clone: A junction end diverges from the germline sequence, so it may reflect a read error. The chain's CDR3 is CASSQGLAIKTQYF. For the CDR3, the DNA is TGTGCTAGCAGCCAGGGACTAGCGATTAAGACCCAGTACTTC. The chain links TRBV7-7 to TRBJ2-5; 10 bases are a match to TRBD2. Germline CDR1 is SSHAT and CDR2 is FNYEAQ (reference sequence). The CDR3 totals 14 residues.

This rearrangement joins TRBV19 to TRBJ2-7; TRBD2 matches 11 bases. The CDR3 spans 16 residues. Looked up from germline, CDR1 is LNHDA and CDR2 is SQIVND (reference sequence). V lost 7 bases and J lost 0; bases outside the gene matches: 8. The CDR3 sequence is CASKRVAGGSSYEQYF. The CDR3 bases are TGTGCCAGTAAGAGAGTAGCGGGAGGGAGCTCCTACGAGCAGTACTTC. Looking up the rest from reference TRBV19 and TRBJ2-7 gives the full variable domain: DGGITQSPKYLFRKEGQNVTLSCEQNLNHDAMYWYRQDPGQGLRLIYYSQIVNDFQKGDIAEGYSVSREKKESFPLTVTSAQKNPTAFYLCASKRVAGGSSYEQYFGPGTRLTVT.

V usage is TRBV30 and J usage is TRBJ1-1; D gene unclear. The CDR3 spans 13 residues. V was trimmed by 2 bases and J by 1 base, leaving 8 bases between them. Germline CDR1 and CDR2: GTSNPN and SVGIG (reference sequence). CDR3 nucleotides: TGTGCCTGGAGTCCCAGTGGGAACACTGAAGCTTTCTTT. Its protein is CAWSPSGNTEAFF.

The chain recombines TRBV19 with TRBJ1-5; 7 bases are shared with TRBD1. J was trimmed by 2 bases and V by 0 bases; bases with no gene match: 1. Germline assignment: CDR1 LNHDA and CDR2 SQIVND (reference sequence). The CDR3 loop spans 15 amino acids. The CDR3 DNA reads TGTGCCAGTAGTATAGAGGGGACAGGCAATCAGCCCCAGCATTTT. Its protein product is CASSIEGTGNQPQHF.

The chain joins TRBV11-2 to TRBJ2-1, with 13 bases fitting TRBD2. The CDR3 runs 15 residues. Trimming cost V 4 bases and J 8 bases; bases outside gene matches: 5. Germline V gene lookup returns CDR1 SGHAT and CDR2 FQNNGV. CDR3 region: CASSSGLAGWDEQFF. The CDR3 DNA reads TGTGCCAGCAGCTCGGGACTAGCGGGGTGGGATGAGCAGTTCTTC.

A single count supports this clone. The V gene is TRBV7-9, the J gene TRBJ1-5, with TRBD1 matching 8 bases. The germline gives CDR1 SEHNR, CDR2 FQNEAQ (reference sequence). V lost 2 bases, J lost 4 bases, and 13 bases stayed unmatched. This CDR3 is 18 amino acids long. The CDR3 loop is CASSLKSVDRVSNQPQHF. CDR3 DNA: TGTGCCAGCAGCTTAAAATCGGTGGACAGGGTATCGAATCAGCCCCAGCATTTT.

The chain recombines TRBV7-6 with TRBJ1-6; 10 nucleotides match TRBD1. The CDR3 extends over 15 amino acids. The germline V gene encodes CDR1 SGHVS and CDR2 FNYEAQ. Trimming at V came to 5 bases and at J to 10 bases, leaving 8 bases not matched to a gene. CDR3 bases: TGTGCCAGCAGCACGACAGGGGGCGGGGTCTCACCCCTCCACTTT. Amino acids: CASSTTGGGVSPLHF.

The gene calls are TRBV9 and TRBJ2-1, with D tentatively TRBD1 (6 bases). CDR1 SGDLS and CDR2 YYNGEE come from the germline V gene. Trimming took off 2 bases at V and 5 bases at J, with 14 bases between the two ends. CDR3 length: 15 residues. The DNA of the CDR3 is TGTGCCAGCAGCGTGCTAACAGGGTTCAACAATGAGCAGTTCTTC. This codes for CASSVLTGFNNEQFF.

The V and J genes are TRBV6-5 and TRBJ1-6; D call uncertain. V was shortened by 2 bases and J by 7 bases, with 6 bases between the two germline ends. Germline V gene data show CDR1 as MNHEY and CDR2 as SVGAGI. This CDR3 region has 13 residues. Written as DNA, the CDR3 is TGTGCCAGCAGTTACCGTGTCAATTCACCCCTCCACTTT. Translation gives CASSYRVNSPLHF.

This clone was detected only once. The chain is built from TRBV7-8 and TRBJ2-7; TRBD2 matches at 7 bases. V lost 1 base and J lost 2; bases outside the gene matches: 8. This CDR3 spans 16 amino acids. Germline V gene data show CDR1 as SGHVS and CDR2 as FQNEAQ. CDR3 sequence (DNA): TGTGCCAGCAGCTTAGGTTTCTGGGAGGGCGCCTACGAGCAGTACTTC. It encodes CASSLGFWEGAYEQYF.

The chain employs TRBV30 and TRBJ1-3; D possibly corresponds to TRBD1 (5 bases). Germline values: CDR1 GTSNPN, CDR2 SVGIG (reference sequence). V dropped 3 bases and J dropped 0 bases, with 9 bases sitting between them. The CDR3 contains 14 residues. The CDR3 nucleotides read TGTGCCTGGAGCGGGGCCCCCTCTGGAAACACCATATATTTT. Translation gives CAWSGAPSGNTIYF.

The rearrangement joins TRBV27 to TRBJ1-1; D not certain. The CDR3 contains 14 residues. Germline CDR1 is MNHEY and CDR2 is SMNVEV (reference sequence). Trimming removed 6 bases from V and 5 bases from J, with 16 bases in between. CDR3 sequence (DNA): TGTGCCAGCAGGGGTCTTTATTGGAGAACTGAAGCTTTCTTT. Translating gives CASRGLYWRTEAFF.

The V call is TRBV7-2, the J call TRBJ2-7; 7 bases are a match to TRBD2. Germline V gene lookup returns CDR1 SGHTA and CDR2 FQGNSA. The CDR3 length is 15 residues. The V gene end was trimmed by 3 bases and the J gene end by 3 bases; junction bases not matched to a gene: 8. CDR3 protein: CASSFSASGLYEQYF. The DNA of the CDR3 is TGTGCCAGCAGCTTCTCGGCTAGCGGCCTCTACGAGCAGTACTTC.

The V call is TRBV27, the J call TRBJ2-3; no clear D. The CDR3 runs to 15 residues. Per the germline V gene, CDR1 is MNHEY and CDR2 is SMNVEV (reference sequence). V gave up 10 bases and J gave up 2 bases, with 19 bases separating them. CDR3 in amino acids: CATLTTYLSTDTQYF. The DNA of the CDR3 is TGTGCCACCTTAACTACGTATCTCTCCACAGATACGCAGTATTTT.

This clone has just a few counts. The chain's CDR3 is CSAIRVGEAFF. In DNA form, the CDR3 reads TGCAGTGCTATTAGAGTAGGAGAAGCTTTCTTT. The rearrangement joins TRBV20-1 to TRBJ1-1; D is ambiguous. The CDR3 is 11 amino acids. Trimming took off 4 bases at V and 8 bases at J, with 11 bases between the two ends. Germline CDR1 DFQATT, CDR2 SNEGSKA (reference sequence).

The V gene is TRBV7-9, the J gene TRBJ1-2; maybe TRBD1 (5 bases). CDR1 is SEHNR, CDR2 FQNEAQ, per germline (reference sequence). The CDR3 is made up of 15 amino acids. The V end was cut by 3 bases, the J end by 2 bases, with 13 bases between. Here the CDR3 reads CASSFPGRTNYGYTF. CDR3 nucleotide sequence: TGTGCCAGCAGCTTCCCGGGGAGGACAAACTATGGCTACACCTTC.

The chain has TRBV2 and TRBJ1-4; 8 bases match TRBD1. The CDR3 totals 13 residues. Germline values: CDR1 SNHLY, CDR2 FYNNEI. Germline trimming cut 5 bases from V and 10 bases from J; bases unmatched to any gene: 6. CDR3 in amino acids: CASSRDRWGKLFF. The CDR3 DNA reads TGTGCCAGCAGTCGGGACAGGTGGGGAAAACTGTTTTTT.

The chain has TRBV7-3 and TRBJ2-4; TRBD1 agrees at 7 bases. Germline assignment: CDR1 SGHTA and CDR2 FQGTGA. V lost 0 bases and J lost 9; bases outside the gene matches: 2. The CDR3 contains 13 residues. The chain's CDR3 is CASSLTGGGIQYF. In DNA form, the CDR3 reads TGTGCCAGCAGCTTAACAGGGGGCGGCATTCAGTACTTC.